This T cell receptor beta chain was retrieved from a study of control samples from healthy donors and cancer patients. This clone was observed once. Trimming shortened V by 1 base and J by 1 base, and 10 bases separated the two germline ends. This CDR3 region has 15 residues. CDR1 SGHVS and CDR2 FQNEAQ come from the germline V gene. Data came from immunoSEQ multiplex PCR; TCRdb stores just in-frame clones and leaves some out. The sample records some 19,000 clones, around four fifths being singletons. The V and J genes are TRBV7-8 and TRBJ1-1; D unclear. The sequenced sample consisted of PBMCs. This TCR was sampled from a man in his 60s with colorectal cancer. The CDR3: CASSLVVRTNTEAFF. The CDR3 nucleotides read TGTGCCAGCAGCTTAGTCGTCAGGACGAACACTGAAGCTTTCTTT.